The 2 T cell receptor beta chains presented below share a single source sample, sequenced in a study of early T cells in non-severe SARS-CoV-2 infection. TCRdb re-called the 5' RACE reads with MiXCR, one entry per CDR3 protein. Among some 35,000 distinct CDR3 sequences listed, around 5% were seen once. Specimen: whole blood. These receptors were obtained from an adult who was a healthcare worker with PCR-confirmed SARS-CoV-2 infection or an uninfected control (not recorded which).

This clonotype was seen repeatedly, ten times or more. The gene calls are TRBV20-1 and TRBJ2-6; weak D call: TRBD2 (6 bases). The CDR3 has 17 amino acids. Trimming took 0 bases from V and 0 from J, leaving 12 bases between them. Germline CDR1 is DFQATT and CDR2 is SNEGSKA (reference sequence). CDR3 in DNA: TGCAGTGCTAGAGATAGAATAGCGGTCTCTGGGGCCAACGTCCTGACTTTC. Encoded protein: CSARDRIAVSGANVLTF.

This clonotype was seen repeatedly, ten times or more. The chain employs TRBV19 and TRBJ1-4; 8 bases are shared with TRBD1. Germline V CDR1 and CDR2: LNHDA, SQIVND (reference sequence). V lost 6 bases and J lost 6; bases outside the gene matches: 6. The CDR3 has 14 residues. Here the CDR3 reads CASRSGGEYEKLFF. In DNA form, the CDR3 reads TGTGCCAGTAGGTCAGGGGGCGAGTATGAAAAACTGTTTTTT.